This section outlines one T cell receptor (beta chain) sequence together with its context. The antigen remains unidentified. For genomic DNA, unsorted samples relied on around 93 million PBMCs. The entry originates in a study of shared clonotypes between healthy human individuals. Deep-level running was used for the assay. Measured with immunoSEQ multiplex PCR; TCRdb has only the in-frame clones, and not every one. The sample holds 450,000 or so clones, approximately 77% seen once. Whole-study findings and limits: The diversity represented, both genetic and in exposure history, was limited by few donors.

V was pared by 4 bases and J by 3 bases, with 12 bases between. Germline CDR1 SGHRS, CDR2 YFSETQ. The CDR3 covers 14 residues. The source of this sequence is a woman in her thirties or forties in good health. Some clones in this sample may be carry-over from other donors' samples. J is TRBJ2-3 and V is TRBV5-1, with no clear D. Sample: PBMCs. CDR3: CASSAEPWTDTQYF. The DNA for the CDR3 is TGCGCCAGCAGCGCCGAACCCTGGACAGATACGCAGTATTTT.